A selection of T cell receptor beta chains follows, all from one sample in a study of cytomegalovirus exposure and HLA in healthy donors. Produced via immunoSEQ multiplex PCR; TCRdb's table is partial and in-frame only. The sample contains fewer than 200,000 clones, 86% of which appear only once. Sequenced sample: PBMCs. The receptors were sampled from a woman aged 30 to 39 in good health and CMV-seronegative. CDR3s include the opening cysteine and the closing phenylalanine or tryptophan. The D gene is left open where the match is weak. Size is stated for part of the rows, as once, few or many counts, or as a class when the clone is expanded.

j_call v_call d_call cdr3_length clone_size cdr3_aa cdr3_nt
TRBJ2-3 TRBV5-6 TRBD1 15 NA CASSLRDRIRDTQYF TGTGCCAGCAGCTTAAGGGACAGGATACGAGATACGCAGTATTTT
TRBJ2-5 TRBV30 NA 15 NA CAWSVGTPDQETQYF TGTGCCTGGAGTGTCGGGACTCCAGACCAAGAGACCCAGTACTTC
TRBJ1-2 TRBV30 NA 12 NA CASTRATGGYTF TGTGCCAGCACCAGGGCCACGGGAGGCTACACCTTC
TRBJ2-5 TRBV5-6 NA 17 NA CASRTIIPRTVQETQYF TGTGCCAGCAGGACTATTATTCCCCGGACAGTCCAAGAGACCCAGTACTTC
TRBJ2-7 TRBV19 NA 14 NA CASSPGEWTYEQYF TGTGCCAGTAGTCCGGGAGAATGGACCTACGAGCAGTACTTC
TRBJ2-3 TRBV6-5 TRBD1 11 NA CASSTGGEQYF TGTGCCAGCAGTACAGGGGGTGAGCAGTATTTT
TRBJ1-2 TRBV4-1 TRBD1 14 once CASSPRTGGFGYTF TGCGCCAGCAGCCCGAGGACAGGGGGCTTTGGCTACACCTTC
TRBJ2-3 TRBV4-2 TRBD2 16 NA CASSQVGGTSTDTQYF TGTGCCAGCAGCCAAGTCGGGGGGACTAGCACAGATACGCAGTATTTT
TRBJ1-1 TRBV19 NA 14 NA CASSIDTTYTEAFF TGTGCCAGTAGTATAGACACCACTTACACTGAAGCTTTCTTT
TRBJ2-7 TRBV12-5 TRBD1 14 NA CASEPGQGGYEQYF TGTGCTAGTGAACCGGGACAGGGAGGATACGAGCAGTACTTC
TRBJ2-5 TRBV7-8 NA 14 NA CASSLAGLEETQYF TGTGCCAGCAGCTTAGCGGGACTGGAAGAGACCCAGTACTTC
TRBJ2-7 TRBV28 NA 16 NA CASSSATTGSSYEQYF TGTGCCAGCAGTTCCGCCACTACAGGTTCTTCCTACGAGCAGTACTTC
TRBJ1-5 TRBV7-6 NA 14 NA CASSLAPGNQPQHF TGTGCCAGCAGCTTAGCACCAGGGAATCAGCCCCAGCATTTT
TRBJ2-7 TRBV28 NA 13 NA CASSYSSSYEQYF TGTGCCAGCAGTTACTCAAGCTCCTACGAGCAGTACTTC
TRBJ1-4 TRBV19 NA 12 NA CASSFQVGSVFF TGTGCCAGTAGTTTCCAGGTTGGGAGTGTGTTTTTT
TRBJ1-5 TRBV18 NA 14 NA CASSPGGGNQPQHF TGTGCCAGCTCACCAGGGGGGGGGAATCAGCCCCAGCATTTT
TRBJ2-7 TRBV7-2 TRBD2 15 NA CASSLASGGLGEQYF TGTGCCAGCAGCTTAGCTTCGGGGGGTCTAGGCGAGCAGTACTTC
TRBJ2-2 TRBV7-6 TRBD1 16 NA CASSLVGQGGTGELFF TGTGCCAGCAGCTTAGTAGGACAGGGGGGCACCGGGGAGCTGTTTTTT
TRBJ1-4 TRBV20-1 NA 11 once CSARWLEKLFF TGCAGTGCTAGGTGGCTTGAAAAACTGTTTTTT
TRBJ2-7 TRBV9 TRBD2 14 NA CASSPRTSGYEQYF TGTGCCAGCAGCCCCCGGACTAGCGGCTACGAGCAGTACTTC
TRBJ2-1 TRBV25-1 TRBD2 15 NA CASSELAGGVSEQFF TGTGCCAGCAGTGAACTAGCGGGAGGGGTTAGTGAGCAGTTCTTC
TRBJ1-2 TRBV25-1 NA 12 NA CASTQGTFGYTF TGTGCCAGCACTCAGGGAACCTTCGGCTACACCTTC
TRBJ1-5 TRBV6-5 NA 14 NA CASSYSPGNQPQHF TGTGCCAGCAGTTACTCTCCAGGGAATCAGCCCCAGCATTTT
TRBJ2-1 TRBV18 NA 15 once CASSPPTPSWNEQFF TGTGCCAGCTCACCACCCACTCCTTCGTGGAATGAGCAGTTCTTC
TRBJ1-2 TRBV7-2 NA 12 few CASSVTIAGYTF TGTGCCAGCAGCGTTACTATAGCTGGCTACACCTTC
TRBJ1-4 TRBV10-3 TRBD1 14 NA CAISRGTANEKLFF TGTGCCATCAGTCGCGGGACAGCTAATGAAAAACTGTTTTTT
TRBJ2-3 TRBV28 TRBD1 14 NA CASRTGGVGDTQYF TGTGCCAGCAGGACAGGGGGCGTTGGAGATACGCAGTATTTT
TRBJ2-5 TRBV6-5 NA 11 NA CASQTEETQYF TGTGCCAGCCAGACAGAAGAGACCCAGTACTTC
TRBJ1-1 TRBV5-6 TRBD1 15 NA CASSPTTGGDTEAFF TGTGCCAGCAGCCCAACGACAGGGGGGGACACTGAAGCTTTCTTT
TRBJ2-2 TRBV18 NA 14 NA CASSPPKNTGELFF TGTGCCAGCTCACCACCGAAGAACACCGGGGAGCTGTTTTTT
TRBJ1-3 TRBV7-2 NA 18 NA CASSLEGLGRYSGNTIYF TGTGCCAGCAGCTTAGAGGGCTTGGGCCGGTACTCTGGAAACACCATATATTTT
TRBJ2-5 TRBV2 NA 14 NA CASSRDSSQETQYF TGTGCCAGCAGCCGCGACAGTTCCCAAGAGACCCAGTACTTC
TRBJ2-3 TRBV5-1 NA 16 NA CASSRTGGSRTDTQYF TGCGCCAGCAGCCGCACCGGAGGGAGTAGGACAGATACGCAGTATTTT
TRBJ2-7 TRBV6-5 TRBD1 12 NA CASSTTGDEQYF TGTGCCAGCAGTACGACAGGGGACGAGCAGTACTTC
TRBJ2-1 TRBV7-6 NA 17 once CASSLEAWGSSYNEQFF TGTGCCAGCAGCTTAGAGGCCTGGGGGAGCTCCTACAATGAGCAGTTCTTC
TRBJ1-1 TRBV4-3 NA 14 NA CASSQEGVNTEAFF TGCGCCAGCAGCCAAGAGGGCGTAAACACTGAAGCTTTCTTT
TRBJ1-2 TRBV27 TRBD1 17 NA CASSLSGPGQGGYGYTF TGTGCCAGCAGTTTATCGGGGCCGGGACAGGGTGGTTATGGCTACACCTTC
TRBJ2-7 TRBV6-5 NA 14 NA CASSYSKGTLEQYF TGTGCCAGCAGTTACTCGAAAGGGACCCTCGAGCAGTACTTC
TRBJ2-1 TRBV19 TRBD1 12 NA CACALGGREQFF TGTGCCTGCGCATTAGGGGGCCGGGAGCAGTTCTTC
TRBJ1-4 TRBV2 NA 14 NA CASETGRTYEKLFF TGTGCCAGCGAGACGGGCAGAACCTATGAAAAACTGTTTTTT
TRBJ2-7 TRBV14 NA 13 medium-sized CASSPARNYEQYF TGTGCCAGCAGCCCGGCCAGGAACTACGAGCAGTACTTC
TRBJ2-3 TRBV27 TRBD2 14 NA CASSLGGGRDTQYF TGTGCCAGCAGTTTAGGGGGGGGTAGGGATACGCAGTATTTT
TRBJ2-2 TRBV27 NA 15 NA CASSPGRGFTGELFF TGTGCCAGCAGTCCCGGACGGGGATTCACCGGGGAGCTGTTTTTT
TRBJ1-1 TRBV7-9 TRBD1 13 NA CASSEAGQGEAFF TGTGCCAGCAGCGAAGCAGGACAGGGCGAAGCTTTCTTT
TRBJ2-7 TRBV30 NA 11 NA CAWETNYEQYF TGTGCCTGGGAGACAAACTACGAGCAGTACTTC
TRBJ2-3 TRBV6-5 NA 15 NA CASRLGQTSTDTQYF TGTGCCAGCAGACTTGGACAGACTAGCACAGATACGCAGTATTTT
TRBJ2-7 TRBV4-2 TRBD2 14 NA CASSQELAGSEQYF TGTGCCAGCAGCCAAGAGCTAGCGGGATCCGAGCAGTACTTC
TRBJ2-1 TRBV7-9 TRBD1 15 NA CASRSGTGAYNEQFF TGTGCCAGCAGGTCCGGGACAGGGGCCTACAATGAGCAGTTCTTC
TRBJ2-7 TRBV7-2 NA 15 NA CASSQTGKTGYEQYF TGTGCCAGCAGTCAAACAGGGAAGACGGGCTACGAGCAGTACTTC
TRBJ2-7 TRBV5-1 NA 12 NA CASSLSPYEQYF TGCGCCAGCAGCTTGAGCCCTTACGAGCAGTACTTC
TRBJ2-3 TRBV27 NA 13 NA CASSLGNTDTQYF TGTGCCAGCAGTTTAGGAAACACAGATACGCAGTATTTT
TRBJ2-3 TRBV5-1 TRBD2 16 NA CASSPRGGAFRDTQYF TGCGCCAGCAGCCCCCGGGGGGGCGCTTTTCGAGATACGCAGTATTTT
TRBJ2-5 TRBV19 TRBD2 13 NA CATGKRGVETQYF TGTGCCACCGGAAAACGGGGGGTGGAGACCCAGTACTTC
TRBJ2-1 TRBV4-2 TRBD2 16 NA CASSHLSGGPHNEQFF TGTGCCAGCAGCCACCTTAGCGGGGGGCCCCACAATGAGCAGTTCTTC
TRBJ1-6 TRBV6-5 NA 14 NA CASSYMVQGSPLHF TGTGCCAGCAGTTATATGGTTCAGGGTTCACCCCTCCACTTT
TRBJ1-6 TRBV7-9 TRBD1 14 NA CASSRDRDGSPLHF TGTGCCAGCAGCCGAGACAGGGATGGTTCACCCCTCCACTTT
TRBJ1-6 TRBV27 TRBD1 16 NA CASRWGQSSYNSPLHF TGTGCCAGCAGATGGGGACAGAGCTCCTATAATTCACCCCTCCACTTT
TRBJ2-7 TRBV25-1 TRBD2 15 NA CASSEFLAGIYEQYF TGTGCCAGCAGTGAATTTCTAGCGGGGATCTACGAGCAGTACTTC
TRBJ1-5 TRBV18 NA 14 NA CASSPGDRNQPQHF TGTGCCAGCTCACCGGGGGACCGCAATCAGCCCCAGCATTTT
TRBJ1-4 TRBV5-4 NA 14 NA CASSPAGPNEKLFF TGTGCCAGCAGCCCAGCAGGTCCGAATGAAAAACTGTTTTTT